This T cell receptor beta chain is from a study of CD8+ T cells in alopecia areata. Study-wide results and limits: Numerous clones, expanded in lesions, remained in scalp and blood during tofacitinib.

On this clone itself: Antigen unknown.

Reverse transcribed after extraction, RNA yielded cDNA as the sequencing template. This table comes from immunoSEQ multiplex PCR, and its TCRdb copy is limited to in-frame clones, with some not included. This table has over 150,000 clones, 60% appearing once. Treatment in this sample: oral pan-JAK inhibitor, 5-10 mg twice daily. As part of sample collection, lesional scalp punch biopsies and peripheral blood were taken from alopecia areata patients. V dropped 1 base and J dropped 0 bases, with 2 bases sitting between them. The CDR3 has 13 amino acids. Looked up from germline, CDR1 is SEHNR and CDR2 is FQNEAQ (reference sequence).

This sequence was found in a human donor with alopecia areata. The rearrangement uses TRBV7-9 and TRBJ2-3; no clear D gene. The specimen was CD4+ T cells sorted from blood, collected at week 24, from a patient treated with tofacitinib. The CDR3 nucleotides read TGTGCCAGCAGCTTAGGTAGCACAGATACGCAGTATTTT. Residues: CASSLGSTDTQYF.